Shown below are 16 T cell receptor beta chains from a single sample sequenced in a study of blood T cell repertoires in COVID-19. Clones were read by immunoSEQ multiplex PCR, and TCRdb kept only the in-frame ones, dropping some. This table has roughly 180,000 clones, roughly 76% appearing once. The sample comprised peripheral blood. The receptors come from a woman aged 45-65 years with active or convalescent COVID-19.

The chain recombines TRBV5-6 with TRBJ1-1, with D perhaps matching TRBD1 (5 bases). The germline gives CDR1 SGHDT, CDR2 YYEEEE. Trimming pared 5 bases from V and 4 bases from J, leaving 15 bases between. CDR3 length: 14 amino acids. The CDR3 region is CASSLDSYGTEAFF. CDR3 sequence (DNA): TGTGCCAGCAGTCTTGACAGTTACGGCACTGAAGCTTTCTTT. Complete variable domain (other parts from reference TRBV5-6 and TRBJ1-1): DAGVTQSPTHLIKTRGQQVTLRCSPKSGHDTVSWYQQALGQGPQFIFQYYEEEERQRGNFPDRFSGHQFPNYSSELNVNALLLGDSALYLCASSLDSYGTEAFFGQGTRLTVV.

The chain joins TRBV19 to TRBJ2-7; 9 nucleotides agree with TRBD1. With V trimmed by 3 bases and J by 5 bases, 8 bases remained unmatched. The CDR3 has 15 amino acids. Germline V gives CDR1 LNHDA, CDR2 SQIVND (reference sequence). CDR3 bases: TGTGCCAGTAGTATTCGGAGCGACAGGGGGAACGAGCAGTACTTC. Protein product: CASSIRSDRGNEQYF.

This chain uses TRBV28 with TRBJ1-5, with 7 bases lining up with TRBD1. The germline V gene encodes CDR1 MDHEN and CDR2 SYDVKM. Trimming at V came to 7 bases and at J to 5 bases, leaving 8 bases not matched to a gene. This CDR3 is 14 amino acids long. The CDR3 loop is CASTSGQEYQPQHF. In DNA form, the CDR3 reads TGTGCCAGCACCTCCGGACAGGAGTATCAGCCCCAGCATTTT.

This chain links TRBV30 with TRBJ1-3; no clear D. V was trimmed by 1 base and J by 0 bases, leaving 10 bases between them. This CDR3 has 15 residues. Germline lookup yields CDR1 GTSNPN and CDR2 SVGIG (reference sequence). The CDR3 DNA reads as TGTGCCTGGAGTGGAGGGTCCGCCTCTGGAAACACCATATATTTT. The encoded protein is CAWSGGSASGNTIYF.

This clone was picked up one time. Germline and junction disagree at one end, which may indicate a read error. V and J are TRBV7-7 and TRBJ2-3, with 7 positions matching TRBD1. Per the germline V gene, CDR1 is SSHAT and CDR2 is FNYEAQ (reference sequence). The CDR3 is 14 amino acids. The chain's CDR3 is CASSLTGGTDTQYF. CDR3 DNA: TGTGCTAGCAGCTTAACAGGGGGCACAGATACGCAGTATTTT.

V gene TRBV28 combines with J gene TRBJ1-5, with TRBD1 matching over 10 bases. CDR1 is MDHEN, CDR2 SYDVKM, per germline. The CDR3 is made up of 15 amino acids. With 6 bases clipped from V and 7 bases from J, the junction kept 9 bases outside the gene matches. CDR3 region: CASSGPGTGEQPQHF. The DNA for the CDR3 is TGTGCCAGCAGCGGCCCCGGGACAGGGGAGCAGCCCCAGCATTTT.

In its sample, this clone was seen a few times. The chain combines TRBV9 with TRBJ1-5; D ambiguous. Between the trimmed V and J ends, which lost 0 bases and 10 bases, there was a span of 11 bases. In germline, CDR1 is SGDLS, CDR2 YYNGEE. The CDR3 extends over 13 amino acids. The CDR3 region has the DNA TGTGCCAGCAGCGTAGTTCTGACTACCCCCCAGCATTTT. Its translation is CASSVVLTTPQHF.

This clone was seen a single time. The V gene is TRBV3-1 (or the pseudogene TRBV3-2), the J gene TRBJ2-7; the match to TRBD2 covers 14 bases. Germline CDR1 is LGHDT and CDR2 is YNNKEL (reference sequence). The CDR3 spans 17 residues. J lost 3 bases, V lost 1 base, and 5 bases had no gene match. The CDR3 region is CASSQAGTSGRYYEQYF. CDR3 coding DNA: TGTGCCAGCAGCCAAGCGGGGACTAGCGGGAGATACTACGAGCAGTACTTC.

The chain uses TRBV7-2 and TRBJ2-3, with 12 nucleotides matching TRBD2. Germline loops: CDR1 SGHTA, CDR2 FQGNSA. V lost 5 bases and J lost 4; bases outside the gene matches: 7. CDR3 length: 16 residues. CDR3 amino acids: CASSRQTSGGADTQYF. The DNA for the CDR3 is TGTGCCAGCAGCCGCCAGACTAGCGGGGGAGCAGATACGCAGTATTTT.

This clone was recorded once. This chain uses TRBV25-1 with TRBJ1-6, with D perhaps TRBD1 (5 bases). This CDR3 spans 15 amino acids. V was shortened by 6 bases and J by 6 bases, with 15 bases between the two germline ends. Germline-derived CDR1 and CDR2 are MGHDK and SYGVNS. DNA for the CDR3: TGTGCCAGCAGCCCCTTGGGAGGGACTAATTCACCCCTCCACTTT. Amino acids: CASSPLGGTNSPLHF.

The chain couples TRBV3-1 (or the pseudogene TRBV3-2) to TRBJ1-2, with 8 bases lining up with TRBD1. J was trimmed by 3 bases and V by 1 base; bases with no gene match: 10. The CDR3 sequence is 17 residues long. The germline gives CDR1 LGHDT, CDR2 YNNKEL (reference sequence). The CDR3 DNA reads TGTGCCAGCAGCCAAGGACAGGGGCCCCCTTTGGACTATGGCTACACCTTC. Encoded protein: CASSQGQGPPLDYGYTF.

This rearrangement joins TRBV29-1 to TRBJ2-1; 9 positions agree with TRBD2. Germline V gene data show CDR1 as SQVTM and CDR2 as ANQGSEA. Trimming removed 3 bases from V and 6 bases from J; junction bases left unmatched: 0. The CDR3 runs 12 residues. The CDR3 nucleotides are TGCAGCGTTGATAGCGGGAGCAATGAGCAGTTCTTC. It translates to CSVDSGSNEQFF.

The chain carries TRBV3-1 (or the pseudogene TRBV3-2) and TRBJ1-3, with a weak D call TRBD1 (5 bases). Germline V CDR1 and CDR2: LGHDT, YNNKEL (reference sequence). CDR3 length: 12 residues. V was shortened by 10 bases and J by 2 bases, with 9 bases between the two germline ends. The CDR3 sequence is CATKTAGNTIYF. CDR3 bases: TGTGCCACTAAGACAGCTGGAAACACCATATATTTT.

The CDR3 sequence: CASSSTGGRYGYTF. CDR3 DNA sequence: TGTGCCAGCAGTTCTACAGGGGGTAGATATGGCTACACCTTC. The chain has TRBV28 and TRBJ1-2, with 8 bases that match TRBD1. This CDR3 contains 14 residues. Germline CDR1 MDHEN, CDR2 SYDVKM. Trimming removed 4 bases from V and 5 bases from J; junction bases left unmatched: 6.

About this clone: The junction differs from germline at one of its ends, possibly a read error. The CDR3 here is CATSRADYEQFF. CDR3 nucleotide sequence: TGTGCCACCAGTAGGGCGGACTATGAGCAGTTCTTC. The rearrangement uses TRBV6-5 and TRBJ2-1; weak D call: TRBD2 (5 bases). This CDR3 contains 12 residues. Germline-derived CDR1 and CDR2 are MNHEY and SVGAGI.

The chain employs TRBV14 and TRBJ2-7; TRBD2 aligns across 9 bases. V shed 0 bases, J shed 2 bases, and the junction held 23 bases outside the gene matches. CDR3 length: 22 amino acids. Germline CDR1 reads SGHDN; CDR2 reads FVKESK. The CDR3, as DNA: TGTGCCAGCAGCCAAGATAAGAGACTACCTGCCCTGAGGACTAGCGCGACCTACGAGCAGTACTTC. Its protein is CASSQDKRLPALRTSATYEQYF.